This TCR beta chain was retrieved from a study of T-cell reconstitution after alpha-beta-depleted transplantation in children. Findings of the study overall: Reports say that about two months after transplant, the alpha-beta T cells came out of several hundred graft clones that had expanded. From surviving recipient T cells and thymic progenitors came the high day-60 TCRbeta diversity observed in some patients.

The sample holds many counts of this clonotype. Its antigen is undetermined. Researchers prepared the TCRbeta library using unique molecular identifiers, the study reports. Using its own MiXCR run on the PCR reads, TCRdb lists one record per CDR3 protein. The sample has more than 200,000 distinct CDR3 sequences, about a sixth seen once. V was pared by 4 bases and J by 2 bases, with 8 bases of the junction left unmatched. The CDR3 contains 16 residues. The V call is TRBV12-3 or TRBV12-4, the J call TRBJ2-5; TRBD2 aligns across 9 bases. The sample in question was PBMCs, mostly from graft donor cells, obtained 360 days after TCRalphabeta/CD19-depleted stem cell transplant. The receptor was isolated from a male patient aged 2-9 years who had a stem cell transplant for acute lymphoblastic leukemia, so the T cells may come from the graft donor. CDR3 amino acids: CASSYFQTSGQETQYF. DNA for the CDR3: TGTGCCAGCAGTTATTTTCAGACTAGCGGACAAGAGACCCAGTACTTC.